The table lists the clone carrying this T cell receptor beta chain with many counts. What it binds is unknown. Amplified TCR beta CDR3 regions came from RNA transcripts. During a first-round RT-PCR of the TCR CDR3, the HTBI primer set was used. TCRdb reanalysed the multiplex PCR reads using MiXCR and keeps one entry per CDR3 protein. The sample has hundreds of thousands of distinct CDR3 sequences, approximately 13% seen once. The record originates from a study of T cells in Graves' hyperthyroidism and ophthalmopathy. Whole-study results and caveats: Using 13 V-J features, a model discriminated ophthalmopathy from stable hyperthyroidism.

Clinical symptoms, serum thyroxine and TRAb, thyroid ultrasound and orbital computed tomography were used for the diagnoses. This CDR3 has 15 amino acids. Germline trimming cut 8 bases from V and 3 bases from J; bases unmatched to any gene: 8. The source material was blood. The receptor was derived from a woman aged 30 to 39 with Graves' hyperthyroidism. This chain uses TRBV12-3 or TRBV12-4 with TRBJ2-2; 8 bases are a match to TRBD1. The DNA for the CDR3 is TGTGCCAGCGGAACTAACAGGGGGGACACCGGGGAGCTGTTTTTT. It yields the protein CASGTNRGDTGELFF.